What follows describes a single TCR beta chain. The CDR3 consists of 17 residues. V was trimmed by 5 bases and J by 4 bases, leaving 23 bases between them. From germline, CDR1 is SGHTA and CDR2 FQGTGA. Unique molecular identifiers were incorporated into the prepared TCRbeta library. Via MiXCR, TCRdb re-called the PCR reads, giving one row per CDR3 protein. Among some 530,000 distinct CDR3 sequences, 12% were seen once, and the ten largest hold about 6%. These data originate in a study of T-cell reconstitution after alpha-beta-depleted transplantation in children. The TCR sequence derives from a human donor who donated a stem cell graft to a child with combined immunodeficiency. The sample here was PBMCs from the stem cell graft donor, taken from the stem cell graft. V gene TRBV7-3 combines with J gene TRBJ1-1; D possibly corresponds to TRBD1 (5 bases). In DNA form, the CDR3 reads TGTGCCAGCAGCCCTAAGACCAGGGTAGAGAGGGGCACTGAAGCTTTCTTT. It encodes CASSPKTRVERGTEAFF.